The TCR beta chain under discussion was sequenced for a study of shared T cell receptors in the human thymus. The CDR3 length is 15 residues. V was shortened by 0 bases and J by 7 bases, with 15 bases between the two germline ends. Germline assignment: CDR1 SGHTA and CDR2 FQGNSA. TCRdb's copy holds only in-frame clones and misses some; the assay was immunoSEQ multiplex PCR. The sample includes over 65,000 clones, about 95% seen only once; the top ten take roughly 0.03%. The chain uses TRBV7-2 and TRBJ1-2; no clear D. The TCR sequence derives from a human donor. The sequencing input was thymocytes. The CDR3, as DNA: TGTGCCAGCAGCTTAGCGCCCCAGATGAACCTTGGCTACACCTTC. It yields the protein CASSLAPQMNLGYTF.